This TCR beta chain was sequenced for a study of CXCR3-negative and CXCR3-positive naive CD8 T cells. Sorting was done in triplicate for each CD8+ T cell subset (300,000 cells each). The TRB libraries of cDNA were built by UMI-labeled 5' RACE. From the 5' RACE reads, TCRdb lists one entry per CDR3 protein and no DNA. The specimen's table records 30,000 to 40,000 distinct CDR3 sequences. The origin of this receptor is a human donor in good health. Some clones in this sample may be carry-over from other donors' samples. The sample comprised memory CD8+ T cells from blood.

This chain's CDR3 is CASSLGSSGEQYF. The V call is TRBV13, the J call TRBJ2-7; TCRdb selects TRBD1, and the lack of DNA leaves this call unchecked. The CDR3 contains 13 residues. Germline V gene lookup returns CDR1 PRHDT and CDR2 FYEKMQ (reference sequence).